This T cell receptor beta chain comes out of a study of cytomegalovirus exposure and HLA in healthy donors. Germline CDR1 is SGHTS and CDR2 is YDEGEE. Trimming shortened V by 2 bases and J by 3 bases, and 9 bases separated the two germline ends. The CDR3 totals 13 residues. Vbeta (60) and Jbeta (13) primers were used in the PCR. TCRdb's table, derived via immunoSEQ multiplex PCR, lists solely in-frame clones and lacks some. The table records 120,000 or so clones, under 80% of them present only once. This receptor was taken from a man aged 35 to 55 in good health and CMV-seropositive. The gene calls are TRBV5-8 and TRBJ2-7; D gene ambiguous. The sample comprised PBMCs. CDR3 region: CASSLQHHYEQYF. Here the CDR3 DNA reads TGTGCCAGCAGCTTACAACACCACTACGAGCAGTACTTC. The full variable domain, completed using reference TRBV5-8 and TRBJ2-7, is EAGVTQSPTHLIKTRGQQATLRCSPISGHTSVYWYQQALGLGLQFLLWYDEGEERNRGNFPPRFSGRQFPNYSSELNVNALELEDSALYLCASSLQHHYEQYFGPGTRLTVT.